The rows below give T cell receptor beta chains drawn from one sample of a study of blood T cell repertoires in COVID-19. Profiling relied on immunoSEQ multiplex PCR, and the TCRdb table lists in-frame clones only, not all of them. The table records around 180,000 clones, over 75% of them present only once. The source material was peripheral blood. The receptor set was obtained from a person aged 65-85 years with COVID-19, enrolled during active disease. CDR3s include the opening cysteine and the closing phenylalanine or tryptophan. The order of the fields is V gene, clone size, J gene, D gene, CDR3 protein, CDR3 DNA. The D gene is left open where the match is weak. For some rows the clone size is stated as once, few or many, or as a class when expanded; others skip it.

V gene: TRBV24-1; clone size: .; J gene: TRBJ2-3; D gene: .; CDR3 protein: CATSESPWSGSDTQYF; CDR3 DNA: TGTGCCACCAGTGAATCCCCCTGGAGTGGATCAGATACGCAGTATTTT
V gene: TRBV6-1; clone size: .; J gene: TRBJ2-5; D gene: .; CDR3 protein: CASSESPGWTQYF; CDR3 DNA: TGTGCCAGCAGTGAATCCCCCGGTTGGACCCAGTACTTC
V gene: TRBV13; clone size: .; J gene: TRBJ2-2; D gene: .; CDR3 protein: CASSLTRNTGELFF; CDR3 DNA: TGTGCCAGCAGCTTAACCAGGAACACCGGGGAGCTGTTTTTT
V gene: TRBV30; clone size: .; J gene: TRBJ2-1; D gene: .; CDR3 protein: CAWSKQRASSYNEQFF; CDR3 DNA: TGTGCCTGGAGTAAACAGCGGGCCAGCTCCTACAATGAGCAGTTCTTC
V gene: TRBV5-6; clone size: .; J gene: TRBJ2-7; D gene: .; CDR3 protein: CASSWREVGYEQYF; CDR3 DNA: TGTGCCAGCAGCTGGAGGGAAGTCGGCTACGAGCAGTACTTC
V gene: TRBV28; clone size: once; J gene: TRBJ2-1; D gene: TRBD2; CDR3 protein: CASSRAGGRLGEQFF; CDR3 DNA: TGTGCCAGCAGCCGAGCGGGGGGGCGATTAGGTGAGCAGTTCTTC
V gene: TRBV7-2; clone size: few; J gene: TRBJ1-2; D gene: TRBD1; CDR3 protein: CASSFRQGVGYTF; CDR3 DNA: TGTGCCAGCAGCTTTCGACAGGGTGTTGGCTACACCTTC
V gene: TRBV30; clone size: once; J gene: TRBJ2-1; D gene: TRBD2; CDR3 protein: CAWSASGINEQFF; CDR3 DNA: TGTGCCTGGTCAGCTAGCGGGATCAATGAGCAGTTCTTC
V gene: TRBV6-4; clone size: .; J gene: TRBJ1-6; D gene: .; CDR3 protein: CASGSGGESYNSPLHF; CDR3 DNA: TGTGCCAGCGGAAGTGGGGGGGAAAGCTATAATTCACCCCTCCACTTT
V gene: TRBV4-1; clone size: .; J gene: TRBJ1-2; D gene: .; CDR3 protein: CASSQLNFVTRGYTF; CDR3 DNA: TGCGCCAGCAGCCAATTGAACTTTGTAACTAGAGGCTACACCTTC
V gene: TRBV19; clone size: .; J gene: TRBJ1-6; D gene: TRBD1; CDR3 protein: CASSSGDRGTVYNSPLHF; CDR3 DNA: TGTGCCAGTAGTAGTGGGGATCGCGGGACAGTCTATAATTCACCCCTCCACTTT
V gene: TRBV7-3; clone size: .; J gene: TRBJ2-3; D gene: .; CDR3 protein: CASSPRLGSEVGTDTQYF; CDR3 DNA: TGTGCCAGCAGCCCACGGTTGGGGAGTGAAGTAGGTACAGATACGCAGTATTTT
V gene: TRBV5-4; clone size: .; J gene: TRBJ2-3; D gene: .; CDR3 protein: CASSSGVSTDTQYF; CDR3 DNA: TGTGCCAGCAGCTCAGGGGTGAGCACAGATACGCAGTATTTT
V gene: TRBV28; clone size: .; J gene: TRBJ2-1; D gene: .; CDR3 protein: CASSASPYRVGSYNEQFF; CDR3 DNA: TGTGCCAGCAGTGCATCCCCCTACAGGGTGGGATCCTACAATGAGCAGTTCTTC
V gene: TRBV7-2; clone size: .; J gene: TRBJ1-2; D gene: .; CDR3 protein: CASSLGPGNYGYTF; CDR3 DNA: TGTGCCAGCAGCTTAGGTCCAGGGAACTATGGCTACACCTTC
V gene: TRBV6-2/TRBV6-3; clone size: .; J gene: TRBJ2-4; D gene: TRBD1; CDR3 protein: CASSYRKTGQGVLVKNIQYF; CDR3 DNA: TGTGCCAGCAGTTACCGTAAAACGGGACAGGGGGTATTAGTCAAAAACATTCAGTACTTC
V gene: TRBV5-4; clone size: .; J gene: TRBJ2-7; D gene: .; CDR3 protein: CATQGRASYEQYF; CDR3 DNA: TGTGCCACCCAGGGTCGGGCATCCTACGAGCAGTACTTC
V gene: TRBV5-1; clone size: .; J gene: TRBJ2-3; D gene: .; CDR3 protein: CASSVLVSTDTQYF; CDR3 DNA: TGCGCCAGCAGCGTACTAGTTAGCACAGATACGCAGTATTTT
V gene: TRBV12-3/TRBV12-4; clone size: .; J gene: TRBJ1-5; D gene: .; CDR3 protein: CASTGGFGPQHF; CDR3 DNA: TGTGCCAGTACGGGTGGTTTTGGGCCCCAGCATTTT
V gene: TRBV27; clone size: .; J gene: TRBJ1-6; D gene: .; CDR3 protein: CASSDPQVWNSPLHF; CDR3 DNA: TGTGCCAGCAGTGACCCCCAGGTATGGAATTCACCCCTCCACTTT
V gene: TRBV29-1; clone size: .; J gene: TRBJ2-7; D gene: .; CDR3 protein: CSVGGQGYEQYF; CDR3 DNA: TGCAGCGTTGGAGGCCAGGGCTACGAGCAGTACTTC
V gene: TRBV5-1; clone size: .; J gene: TRBJ2-1; D gene: TRBD1; CDR3 protein: CASSHGQGGGNEQFF; CDR3 DNA: TGCGCCAGCAGCCATGGACAGGGCGGTGGGAATGAGCAGTTCTTC
V gene: TRBV14; clone size: .; J gene: TRBJ2-3; D gene: TRBD2; CDR3 protein: CASSQVAGPLTDTQYF; CDR3 DNA: TGTGCCAGCAGCCAAGTAGCGGGGCCCCTCACAGATACGCAGTATTTT
V gene: TRBV28; clone size: .; J gene: TRBJ2-3; D gene: .; CDR3 protein: CASSLPEETQYF; CDR3 DNA: TGTGCCAGCAGTTTACCAGAGGAAACGCAGTATTTT
V gene: TRBV7-9; clone size: .; J gene: TRBJ2-1; D gene: TRBD2; CDR3 protein: CASSLAGGHNEQFF; CDR3 DNA: TGTGCCAGCAGCTTGGCGGGGGGACACAATGAGCAGTTCTTC
V gene: TRBV6-2/TRBV6-3; clone size: .; J gene: TRBJ2-1; D gene: .; CDR3 protein: CASSYGRARGADEQFF; CDR3 DNA: TGTGCCAGCAGTTACGGTAGGGCCCGGGGGGCGGATGAGCAGTTCTTC
V gene: TRBV6-6; clone size: few; J gene: TRBJ2-7; D gene: TRBD1; CDR3 protein: CASSPTGDPYEQYF; CDR3 DNA: TGTGCCAGCAGTCCGACAGGGGATCCCTACGAGCAGTACTTC
V gene: TRBV13; clone size: .; J gene: TRBJ2-2; D gene: .; CDR3 protein: CASSFALWELFF; CDR3 DNA: TGTGCCAGCAGCTTCGCGCTGTGGGAGCTGTTTTTT
V gene: TRBV9; clone size: .; J gene: TRBJ2-7; D gene: TRBD2; CDR3 protein: CASSVSSGIGEQYF; CDR3 DNA: TGTGCCAGCAGCGTTTCTAGCGGGATAGGAGAGCAGTACTTC
V gene: TRBV5-6; clone size: .; J gene: TRBJ1-2; D gene: .; CDR3 protein: CASSLVQGLNYGYTF; CDR3 DNA: TGTGCCAGCAGTTTGGTCCAGGGTCTAAACTATGGCTACACCTTC
V gene: TRBV6-2/TRBV6-3; clone size: few; J gene: TRBJ1-1; D gene: TRBD1; CDR3 protein: CASSLSTGGLLGGAFF; CDR3 DNA: TGTGCCAGCAGTTTGTCGACAGGGGGGCTTCTTGGTGGAGCTTTCTTT
V gene: TRBV7-8; clone size: .; J gene: TRBJ2-1; D gene: TRBD1; CDR3 protein: CASSLGQGEGNEQFF; CDR3 DNA: TGTGCCAGCAGCCTCGGACAGGGTGAAGGCAATGAGCAGTTCTTC
V gene: TRBV21-1; clone size: .; J gene: TRBJ1-6; D gene: .; CDR3 protein: CASSKRQGERRNSPLHF; CDR3 DNA: TGTGCCAGCAGCAAGCGTCAGGGCGAGAGGCGTAATTCACCCCTCCACTTT
V gene: TRBV10-3; clone size: .; J gene: TRBJ2-2; D gene: .; CDR3 protein: CAISESRDTGELFF; CDR3 DNA: TGTGCCATCAGTGAGTCCAGGGACACCGGGGAGCTGTTTTTT
V gene: TRBV7-9; clone size: .; J gene: TRBJ1-3; D gene: .; CDR3 protein: CASSQTSLGNTIYF; CDR3 DNA: TGTGCCAGCAGCCAAACATCTCTGGGAAACACCATATATTTT
V gene: TRBV2; clone size: .; J gene: TRBJ2-2; D gene: TRBD1; CDR3 protein: CASSPRDRGTGELFF; CDR3 DNA: TGTGCCAGCAGTCCTCGGGACAGGGGCACCGGGGAGCTGTTTTTT
V gene: TRBV18; clone size: many; J gene: TRBJ2-1; D gene: .; CDR3 protein: CASSRAERALTHNEQFF; CDR3 DNA: TGTGCCAGCTCACGGGCCGAGCGGGCTTTGACCCACAATGAGCAGTTCTTC
V gene: TRBV7-2; clone size: .; J gene: TRBJ2-7; D gene: TRBD2; CDR3 protein: CASSQASGPYEQYF; CDR3 DNA: TGTGCCAGCAGTCAAGCTAGCGGGCCCTACGAGCAGTACTTC
V gene: TRBV7-9; clone size: .; J gene: TRBJ2-2; D gene: TRBD1; CDR3 protein: CASRPNGQGNTGELFF; CDR3 DNA: TGTGCCAGCCGCCCCAACGGACAGGGGAACACCGGGGAGCTGTTTTTT
V gene: TRBV28; clone size: .; J gene: TRBJ1-3; D gene: .; CDR3 protein: CASSLRRGSAGNTIYF; CDR3 DNA: TGTGCCAGCAGTTTGAGGCGGGGTTCAGCTGGAAACACCATATATTTT
V gene: TRBV7-8; clone size: .; J gene: TRBJ1-3; D gene: .; CDR3 protein: CASSLFGDTIYF; CDR3 DNA: TGTGCCAGCAGCTTATTTGGAGACACCATATATTTT
V gene: TRBV10-2; clone size: .; J gene: TRBJ2-5; D gene: .; CDR3 protein: CASSPGDSRGETQYF; CDR3 DNA: TGCGCCAGCAGCCCTGGGGACAGCCGGGGGGAGACCCAGTACTTC
V gene: TRBV5-4; clone size: .; J gene: TRBJ1-3; D gene: .; CDR3 protein: CASSLDSGTGNTIYF; CDR3 DNA: TGTGCCAGCAGCTTGGATTCGGGTACTGGAAACACCATATATTTT
V gene: TRBV27; clone size: .; J gene: TRBJ1-2; D gene: .; CDR3 protein: CASSLTGFYGYTF; CDR3 DNA: TGTGCCAGCAGTTTAACAGGGTTTTATGGCTACACCTTC
V gene: TRBV28; clone size: .; J gene: TRBJ2-7; D gene: TRBD2; CDR3 protein: CASSQRLAMTYEQYF; CDR3 DNA: TGTGCCAGCAGTCAACGACTAGCGATGACCTACGAGCAGTACTTC
V gene: TRBV28; clone size: .; J gene: TRBJ1-1; D gene: .; CDR3 protein: CASSTHREGLLAFF; CDR3 DNA: TGTGCCAGCAGCACCCACAGGGAAGGGCTTTTGGCTTTCTTT
V gene: TRBV15; clone size: .; J gene: TRBJ1-4; D gene: .; CDR3 protein: CATSRVSINEKLFF; CDR3 DNA: TGTGCCACCAGCAGAGTCAGTATTAATGAAAAACTGTTTTTT
V gene: TRBV9; clone size: .; J gene: TRBJ1-1; D gene: .; CDR3 protein: CASSVEGDHLNTEAFF; CDR3 DNA: TGTGCCAGCAGCGTAGAGGGAGATCACTTGAACACTGAAGCTTTCTTT
V gene: TRBV5-6; clone size: .; J gene: TRBJ2-7; D gene: .; CDR3 protein: CASSPGLARGLLEQYF; CDR3 DNA: TGTGCCAGCAGCCCCGGACTAGCAAGGGGGCTCTTAGAGCAGTACTTC
V gene: TRBV12-5; clone size: .; J gene: TRBJ2-1; D gene: .; CDR3 protein: CASGLGAEQFF; CDR3 DNA: TGTGCTAGTGGTTTGGGGGCAGAGCAGTTCTTC
V gene: TRBV19; clone size: .; J gene: TRBJ2-3; D gene: TRBD2; CDR3 protein: CASKLAGLPDTQYF; CDR3 DNA: TGTGCCAGTAAGCTAGCGGGGCTCCCAGATACGCAGTATTTT
V gene: TRBV4-1; clone size: .; J gene: TRBJ2-1; D gene: TRBD2; CDR3 protein: CASSAGTSVRSSYNEQFF; CDR3 DNA: TGCGCCAGCAGCGCCGGGACTAGCGTAAGAAGCTCCTACAATGAGCAGTTCTTC
V gene: TRBV4-3; clone size: .; J gene: TRBJ2-1; D gene: TRBD2; CDR3 protein: CASSQTAGGEHEQFF; CDR3 DNA: TGCGCCAGCAGCCAAACGGCGGGGGGGGAGCATGAGCAGTTCTTC
V gene: TRBV4-2; clone size: .; J gene: TRBJ1-5; D gene: .; CDR3 protein: CASSQERRARQPQHF; CDR3 DNA: TGTGCCAGCAGCCAAGAAAGGAGGGCCAGGCAGCCCCAGCATTTT
V gene: TRBV7-2; clone size: few; J gene: TRBJ2-1; D gene: TRBD2; CDR3 protein: CASSLALAGGQEQFF; CDR3 DNA: TGTGCCAGCAGCTTAGCTTTAGCGGGGGGGCAAGAGCAGTTCTTC
V gene: TRBV19; clone size: .; J gene: TRBJ1-5; D gene: .; CDR3 protein: CASRVYDRRMDSHNQPQHF; CDR3 DNA: TGTGCCAGTAGAGTTTATGACAGGCGAATGGACTCACACAATCAGCCCCAGCATTTT
V gene: TRBV28; clone size: .; J gene: TRBJ1-2; D gene: .; CDR3 protein: CASSEANYGYTF; CDR3 DNA: TGTGCCAGCTCAGAGGCTAACTATGGCTACACCTTC
V gene: TRBV28; clone size: .; J gene: TRBJ2-2; D gene: .; CDR3 protein: CATPGVGGELFF; CDR3 DNA: TGTGCCACGCCCGGGGTCGGCGGGGAGCTGTTTTTT
V gene: TRBV3-1/TRBV3-2; clone size: .; J gene: TRBJ2-7; D gene: TRBD2; CDR3 protein: CASTPQTGTSYEQYF; CDR3 DNA: TGTGCCAGCACCCCCCAAACCGGGACTAGCTACGAGCAGTACTTC
V gene: TRBV9; clone size: .; J gene: TRBJ1-3; D gene: .; CDR3 protein: CASSDRPVTNTIYF; CDR3 DNA: TGTGCCAGCAGCGACCGCCCGGTAACAAACACCATATATTTT